The 20 T cell receptor beta chains below all came from one sample that was sequenced in a study of cytomegalovirus exposure and HLA in healthy donors. Amplification used 60 Vbeta primers and 13 Jbeta primers. Sequencing used immunoSEQ multiplex PCR; TCRdb keeps in-frame clones, though not all of them. This sample carries 65,000 to 95,000 clones, roughly 85% of them seen once, and the ten largest clones take approximately 2.4%. Sequencing was done on a sample of PBMCs. The receptor set was obtained from a man aged 25 to 40 in good health and CMV-seronegative.

The chain employs TRBV6-7 and TRBJ1-2; 11 bases are shared with TRBD1. TRBV6-7 is identified as an open reading frame with a role that is uncertain. CDR3 size: 16 residues. The V and J ends lost 7 bases and 11 bases, in that order; junction bases with no gene match: 18. This CDR3 is CASTPRDRGTLGRYTF. The DNA for the CDR3 is TGTGCCAGCACCCCCCGGGACAGGGGGACTTTAGGTCGATACACCTTC.

V gene TRBV4-3 combines with J gene TRBJ2-7; D gene ambiguous. CDR3 length: 17 residues. Trimming left V 1 base short and J 2 bases short, with 18 bases between. CDR1 is LGHNA and CDR2 is YSLEER in the germline V gene. CDR3 amino acids: CASSQGFAPGPTYEQYF. The CDR3 DNA reads TGCGCCAGCAGCCAAGGTTTTGCGCCAGGTCCCACCTACGAGCAGTACTTC.

V and J are TRBV7-2 and TRBJ2-7, with 9 bases lining up with TRBD2. Germline V lookup: CDR1 SGHTA, CDR2 FQGNSA. J was trimmed by 2 bases and V by 3 bases; bases with no gene match: 5. The CDR3 is 15 amino acids. The CDR3 sequence is CASSFIAGVAYEQYF. The CDR3 DNA follows: TGTGCCAGCAGCTTTATAGCGGGAGTTGCCTACGAGCAGTACTTC.

The chain's CDR3 is CSVQGGAAHYGYTF. The DNA of the CDR3 is TGCAGCGTCCAAGGTGGGGCCGCACACTATGGCTACACCTTC. The J gene is TRBJ1-2, the V gene TRBV29-1, with D possibly matching TRBD1 (5 bases). Per the germline V gene, CDR1 is SQVTM and CDR2 is ANQGSEA. This CDR3 has 14 residues. V lost 6 bases to trimming and J lost 3 bases, with 17 bases between them.

This clone was counted only a few times. The genes are TRBV27 and TRBJ1-1; D is perhaps TRBD1 (5 bases). This CDR3 contains 13 residues. CDR1 is MNHEY, CDR2 SMNVEV, per germline (reference sequence). V was pared by 3 bases and J by 1 base, with 6 bases between. CDR3 DNA sequence: TGTGCCAGCAGTTTGGGGCAGAACACTGAAGCTTTCTTT. This codes for CASSLGQNTEAFF.

The chain links TRBV30 to TRBJ2-7; perhaps TRBD1 as D (6 bases). The V and J ends lost 0 bases and 0 bases respectively, with 9 bases between them. The CDR3 is made up of 14 amino acids. Germline V gene sequence: CDR1 GTSNPN, CDR2 SVGIG (reference sequence). The CDR3 DNA sequence: TGTGCCTGGAGTGTAGGGGGACCCTCCTACGAGCAGTACTTC. Residues: CAWSVGGPSYEQYF.

The rearrangement uses TRBV19 and TRBJ1-1, with TRBD1 matching 12 bases. Germline values: CDR1 LNHDA, CDR2 SQIVND (reference sequence). This CDR3 contains 15 residues. V dropped 1 base and J dropped 6; count of bases not matched to a gene: 3. CDR3 sequence reads: CASSIAGTGGPEAFF. The CDR3 DNA is TGTGCCAGTAGTATAGCCGGGACAGGGGGCCCTGAAGCTTTCTTT.

The chain recombines TRBV2 with TRBJ2-1; unclear D gene. The CDR3 is 13 amino acids. CDR1 is SNHLY and CDR2 is FYNNEI in the germline V gene. Trimming pared 10 bases from V and 6 bases from J, leaving 16 bases between. CDR3 sequence (DNA): TGTGCCACCGCACCAGCCCGCGGCAATGAGCAGTTCTTC. Translation gives CATAPARGNEQFF.

This clone has just a few counts. The chain has TRBV9 and TRBJ1-1, with 7 bases fitting TRBD1. The CDR3 is 13 amino acids. Trimming removed 2 bases from V and 8 bases from J; junction bases left unmatched: 6. Germline V gene sequence: CDR1 SGDLS, CDR2 YYNGEE. The CDR3 bases are TGTGCCAGCAGCGTGACTGGGACAGAAGAAGCTTTCTTT. Protein sequence: CASSVTGTEEAFF.

A remark on this clone: Its ends do not fully match the called genes, so a read error is possible. The chain joins TRBV7-7 to TRBJ1-4; 7 bases line up with TRBD1. The CDR3 is made up of 15 amino acids. Looked up from germline, CDR1 is SSHAT and CDR2 is FNYEAQ (reference sequence). This chain's CDR3 is CASSLGGTDNEKLFF. As DNA, the CDR3 is TGTGCTAGCAGCTTAGGGGGGACAGATAATGAAAAACTGTTTTTT.

A few counts support this clone. This chain connects TRBV25-1 to TRBJ1-2, with D unresolved. Trimming removed 3 bases at V and 0 bases at J, with 8 bases between. CDR1 is MGHDK and CDR2 is SYGVNS in the germline V gene. The CDR3 is 14 amino acids. CDR3 in DNA: TGTGCCAGCAGTGAGACTGTAGCTAACTATGGCTACACCTTC. As protein: CASSETVANYGYTF.

This chain connects TRBV7-9 to TRBJ2-3; D is unclear. V was clipped by 4 bases and J by 2 bases, with 4 bases between them. Germline V gives CDR1 SEHNR, CDR2 FQNEAQ (reference sequence). The CDR3 runs 12 residues. CDR3 amino acids: CASSSYTDTQYF. In DNA, the CDR3 is TGTGCCAGCAGCTCCTACACAGATACGCAGTATTTT.

The J gene is TRBJ2-3, the V gene TRBV7-9; 7 bases fit TRBD1. V gave up 7 bases and J gave up 2 bases; unmatched junction bases: 12. Germline V gene data show CDR1 as SEHNR and CDR2 as FQNEAQ (reference sequence). This CDR3 comprises 16 residues. This chain's CDR3 is CASIYSLGGSTDTQYF. CDR3 nucleotides: TGTGCCAGCATCTATTCGCTAGGGGGCTCCACAGATACGCAGTATTTT.

V is TRBV4-1 and J is TRBJ1-1; D not resolved. The CDR3 is 14 residues long. CDR1 is MGHRA, CDR2 YSYEKL, per germline. Trimming took off 4 bases at V and 0 bases at J, with 9 bases between the two ends. The CDR3 loop is CASSPTLMNTEAFF. CDR3 DNA: TGCGCCAGCAGCCCGACACTCATGAACACTGAAGCTTTCTTT.

There are a few counts of this clone. The V call is TRBV18, the J call TRBJ2-7; D unclear. V lost 2 bases, J lost 2 bases, and 7 bases lay in between. Per germline, CDR1 KGHSH and CDR2 LQKENI. The CDR3 runs to 13 residues. The CDR3 sequence is CASSPAAPYEQYF. The CDR3 bases are TGTGCCAGCTCACCAGCGGCACCCTACGAGCAGTACTTC. Full variable domain (outside the CDR3, taken from reference TRBV18 and TRBJ2-7): NAGVMQNPRHLVRRRGQEARLRCSPMKGHSHVYWYRQLPEEGLKFMVYLQKENIIDESGMPKERFSAEFPKEGPSILRIQQVVRGDSAAYFCASSPAAPYEQYFGPGTRLTVT.

The chain is built from TRBV10-2 and TRBJ2-1; TRBD2 might be the D (5 bases). The CDR3 loop spans 15 amino acids. The germline gives CDR1 WSHSY, CDR2 SAAADI. V gave up 4 bases and J gave up 0 bases, with 10 bases separating them. The CDR3 sequence: CASSVTGSSYNEQFF. The CDR3 DNA is TGCGCCAGCAGTGTTACGGGGAGCTCCTACAATGAGCAGTTCTTC.

The chain employs TRBV6-1 and TRBJ2-5; TRBD2 is a possible D gene (7 bases). The DNA end is more similar to TRBJ2-7, so the J call may be wrong. The germline gives CDR1 MNHNS, CDR2 SASEGT. The CDR3 contains 13 residues. The CDR3 region is CASEKGGTYEQYF. In DNA form, the CDR3 reads TGTGCCAGTGAGAAGGGGGGGACCTACGAGCAGTACTTC.

A remark on this clone: Mismatch with germline at one junction end may stem from a read error. V is TRBV10-2 and J is TRBJ2-5; D is possibly TRBD1 (6 bases). Germline lookup yields CDR1 WSHSY and CDR2 SAAADI. The CDR3 is made up of 19 amino acids. In nucleotides, the CDR3 is TGCGCCAGCAGTGAGTCGTCCCGGGTCGAGCGGATGGGACAAGAGTCCCAGTACTTC. This codes for CASSESSRVERMGQESQYF.

This clone appeared a single time. The chain couples TRBV7-2 to TRBJ1-1; D uncertain. In germline, CDR1 is SGHTA, CDR2 FQGNSA. The CDR3 contains 13 residues. Trimming removed 5 bases from V and 0 bases from J, with 7 bases in between. CDR3 DNA: TGTGCCAGCAGCGAGGCCCTGAACACTGAAGCTTTCTTT. Its translation is CASSEALNTEAFF.

A note on this clone: Germline is not matched at one junction end, which may reflect a read error. The chain employs TRBV29-1 and TRBJ2-1, with a possible D match to TRBD1 (6 bases). The CDR3 length is 13 residues. Germline V CDR1 and CDR2: SQVTM, ANQGSEA. As DNA, the CDR3 is TGCAGCGCTGAACCGGGGCCTAGGGGGGAGCAGTTCTTC. Its protein is CSAEPGPRGEQFF.